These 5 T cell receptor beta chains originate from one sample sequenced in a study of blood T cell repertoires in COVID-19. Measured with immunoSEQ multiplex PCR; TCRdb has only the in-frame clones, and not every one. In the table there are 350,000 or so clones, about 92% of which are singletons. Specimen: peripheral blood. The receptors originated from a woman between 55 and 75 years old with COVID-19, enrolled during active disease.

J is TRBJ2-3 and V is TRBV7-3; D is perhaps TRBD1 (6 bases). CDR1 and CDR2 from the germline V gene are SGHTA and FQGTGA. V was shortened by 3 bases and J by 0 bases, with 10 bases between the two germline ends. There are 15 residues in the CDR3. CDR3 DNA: TGTGCCAGCAGCTTCTACGGACAGAGCACAGATACGCAGTATTTT. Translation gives CASSFYGQSTDTQYF.

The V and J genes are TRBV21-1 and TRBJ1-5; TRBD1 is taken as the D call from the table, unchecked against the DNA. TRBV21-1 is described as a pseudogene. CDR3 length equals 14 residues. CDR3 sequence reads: CASSKDRDNQPQHF. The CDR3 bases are TGTGCCAGCAGCAAGGACAGGGACAATCAGCCCCAGCATTTT.

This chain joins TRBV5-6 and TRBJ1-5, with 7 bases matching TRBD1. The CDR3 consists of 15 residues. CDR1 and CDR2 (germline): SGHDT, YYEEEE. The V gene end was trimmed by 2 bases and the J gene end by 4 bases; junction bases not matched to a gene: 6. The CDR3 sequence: CASSLLQGRNQPQHF. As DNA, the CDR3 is TGTGCCAGCAGCTTACTACAGGGGAGGAATCAGCCCCAGCATTTT.

The CDR3 spells CASSLDADRNQPQHF. CDR3 DNA sequence: TGTGCCAGCAGCTTAGACGCCGATCGGAATCAGCCCCAGCATTTT. This chain uses TRBV7-9 with TRBJ1-5; unclear D gene. CDR3 length equals 15 residues. Deletions cut 1 base from V and 4 bases from J, with 11 bases between. Germline assignment: CDR1 SEHNR and CDR2 FQNEAQ (reference sequence).

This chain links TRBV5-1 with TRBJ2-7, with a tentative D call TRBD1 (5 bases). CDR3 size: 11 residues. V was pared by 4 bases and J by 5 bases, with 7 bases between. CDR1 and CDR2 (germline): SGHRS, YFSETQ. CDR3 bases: TGCGCCAGCAGCCTGGGGCACGAGCAGTACTTC. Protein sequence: CASSLGHEQYF.